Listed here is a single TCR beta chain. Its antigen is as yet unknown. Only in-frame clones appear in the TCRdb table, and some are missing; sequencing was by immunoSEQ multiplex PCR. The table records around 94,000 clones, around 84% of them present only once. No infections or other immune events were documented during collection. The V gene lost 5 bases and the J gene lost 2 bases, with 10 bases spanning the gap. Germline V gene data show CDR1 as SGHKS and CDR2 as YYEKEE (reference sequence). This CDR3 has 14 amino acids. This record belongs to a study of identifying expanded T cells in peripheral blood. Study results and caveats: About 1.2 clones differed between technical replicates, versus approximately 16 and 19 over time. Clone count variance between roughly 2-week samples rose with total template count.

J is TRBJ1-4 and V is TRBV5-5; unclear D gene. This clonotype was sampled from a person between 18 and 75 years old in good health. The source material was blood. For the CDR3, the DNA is TGTGCCAGCAGTTTGACGGTGACTAATGAAAAACTGTTTTTT. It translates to CASSLTVTNEKLFF.